The 3 T cell receptor beta chains given below trace back to one sample, sequenced in a study of T cell repertoires in cytomegalovirus infection. The antigens of these receptors remain unknown. Each CDR3 protein gets one entry after TCRdb re-called the reads with MiXCR. The sample records roughly 860,000 distinct CDR3 sequences, about 31% being singletons. The source was cultured CD8+ T cells from PBMCs, collected from culture after CMV antigen stimulation. Source of these receptors: a human donor in good health (CMV status not recorded). Some clones in this sample may be carry-over from other donors' samples.

The chain uses TRBV4-2 and TRBJ2-5; 11 bases agree with TRBD1. Germline-derived CDR1 and CDR2 are LGHNA and YNFKEQ. V lost 3 bases to trimming and J lost 3 bases; unmatched junction nucleotides: 21. This CDR3 contains 21 residues. DNA of the CDR3: TGTGCCAGCAGCCATCTAACACGCCTATACGGGACAGGGGGGTTGGAAGAGACCCAGTACTTC. Protein sequence: CASSHLTRLYGTGGLEETQYF.

V gene TRBV6-1 combines with J gene TRBJ2-7; D may be TRBD2 (5 bases). CDR3 length: 12 residues. V lost 4 bases and J 5 bases, leaving 9 bases between the germline ends. CDR1 is MNHNS and CDR2 is SASEGT in the germline V gene. The CDR3, as DNA: TGTGCCAGCAGTGTCGAGGGAAACGAGCAGTACGTC. Translating gives CASSVEGNEQYV.

V gene TRBV9 combines with J gene TRBJ1-2; 7 bases are a match to TRBD1. Germline CDR1 reads SGDLS; CDR2 reads YYNGEE. Germline trimming cut 6 bases from V and 8 bases from J; bases unmatched to any gene: 10. The CDR3 extends over 13 amino acids. In DNA form, the CDR3 reads TGTGCCAGCACCGAGACAGGGACGGGGGGCTACACCTTC. It yields the protein CASTETGTGGYTF.